This TCR beta chain was recorded in a study of T cells in Graves' hyperthyroidism and ophthalmopathy. Study-wide background: The blood sample was taken at first diagnosis, before treatment began. Findings and caveats of the study: Researchers found most expanded thyroid clonotypes above 0.001 in blood as well.

In regard to this clonotype: What it recognizes is unknown.

Lactation, pregnancy, other autoimmune disease or uncontrolled infection led to exclusion of patients. The PBMCs were taken from more than 8 ml of fresh peripheral blood. Regions amplified from RNA transcripts were the TCR beta CDR3 regions. During a first-round RT-PCR of the TCR CDR3, the HTBI primer set was used. Each CDR3 protein gets one entry after TCRdb re-called the multiplex PCR reads with MiXCR. This sample has some 400,000 distinct CDR3 sequences, with approximately 15% found just once. The TCR comes from a man aged 25 to 40 with Graves' hyperthyroidism that later progressed to Graves' ophthalmopathy. Source material: blood.

The CDR3 loop reads CSVGGDSGTYEQYF. CDR3 nucleotide sequence: TGCAGCGTCGGAGGGGACAGCGGAACCTACGAGCAGTACTTC. V and J are TRBV29-1 and TRBJ2-7; tentative D call: TRBD1 (7 bases). The V and J ends lost 6 bases and 2 bases respectively, with 17 bases between them. The germline V gene has CDR1 SQVTM and CDR2 ANQGSEA. CDR3 length: 14 residues.